Each of the 23 T cell receptor beta chains below was sequenced from the same sample in a study of blood T cell repertoires in COVID-19. Measured with immunoSEQ multiplex PCR; TCRdb has only the in-frame clones, and not every one. The sample carries fewer than 75,000 clones, 90% recorded once. Sequenced sample: peripheral blood. These receptors all stem from a human donor in a cohort sampled during active COVID-19.

The chain employs TRBV29-1 and TRBJ2-1, with D unresolved. The CDR3 is made up of 13 amino acids. Trimming cost V 4 bases and J 1 base, with 8 bases left between them. Germline V CDR1 and CDR2: SQVTM, ANQGSEA. Here the CDR3 DNA reads TGCAGCGTTGTTCCTACTTCCTACAATGAGCAGTTCTTC. Amino acid sequence: CSVVPTSYNEQFF.

This chain joins TRBV4-3 and TRBJ2-1; 8 positions agree with TRBD2. This CDR3 has 15 residues. V dropped 3 bases and J dropped 7; count of bases not matched to a gene: 8. Germline V gene data show CDR1 as LGHNA and CDR2 as YSLEER. CDR3 nucleotide sequence: TGCGCCAGCAGCCAGGCCGGGACTAGTCGTAATGAGCAGTTCTTC. Translating it yields CASSQAGTSRNEQFF.

The chain recombines TRBV6-6 with TRBJ1-3; D is unclear. V shed 6 bases and J shed 0 bases, with 12 bases lying between them. Germline loops: CDR1 MNHNY, CDR2 SVGAGI (reference sequence). The CDR3 has 15 residues. CDR3 DNA sequence: TGTGCCAGCAGAATGGGCCTACCCTCTGGAAACACCATATATTTT. Its translation is CASRMGLPSGNTIYF.

The V gene is TRBV27, the J gene TRBJ2-7; TRBD2 is a possible D gene (7 bases). Trimming stripped 0 bases from V and 7 bases from J, with 13 bases between. Germline CDR1 and CDR2: MNHEY and SMNVEV (reference sequence). The CDR3 extends over 14 amino acids. The CDR3 here is CASSLSGGQGEQYF. DNA for the CDR3: TGTGCCAGCAGTTTATCGGGGGGGCAGGGGGAGCAGTACTTC.

The genes are TRBV4-3 and TRBJ2-5; TRBD1 matches 9 bases. This CDR3 spans 15 amino acids. V trimming: 4 bases; J trimming: 7 bases; junction bases outside the gene matches: 10. The germline gives CDR1 LGHNA, CDR2 YSLEER. CDR3 loop: CASSRNTGGDGTQYF. CDR3 DNA: TGCGCCAGCAGCCGGAATACAGGGGGCGATGGGACCCAGTACTTC.

This clone has a single count. This chain links TRBV2 with TRBJ2-1; unclear D gene. The germline V and J ends were trimmed by 6 bases and 3 bases, with 12 bases remaining between them. Germline CDR1 is SNHLY and CDR2 is FYNNEI. The CDR3 runs 14 residues. The CDR3 protein is CASSTDWNYNEQFF. DNA of the CDR3: TGTGCCAGCAGCACTGACTGGAACTACAATGAGCAGTTCTTC. Drawing the rest from reference TRBV2 and TRBJ2-1, the complete variable domain is EPEVTQTPSHQVTQMGQEVILRCVPISNHLYFYWYRQILGQKVEFLVSFYNNEISEKSEIFDDQFSVERPDGSNFTLKIRSTKLEDSAMYFCASSTDWNYNEQFFGPGTRLTVL.

V usage is TRBV7-2 and J usage is TRBJ2-4; 8 nucleotides align to TRBD1. The CDR3 loop spans 17 amino acids. V shed 5 bases and J 5 bases; nucleotides not matched to a gene: 14. In germline, CDR1 is SGHTA, CDR2 FQGNSA. The CDR3 region has the DNA TGTGCCAGCAGCCGGGTATTGGTCGGACAGGGCCAAAACATTCAGTACTTC. This gives the protein CASSRVLVGQGQNIQYF. The complete variable domain, with remaining parts taken from reference TRBV7-2 and TRBJ2-4, reads GAGVSQSPSNKVTEKGKDVELRCDPISGHTALYWYRQSLGQGLEFLIYFQGNSAPDKSGLPSDRFSAERTGGSVSTLTIQRTQQEDSAVYLCASSRVLVGQGQNIQYFGAGTRLSVL.

The chain employs TRBV28 and TRBJ2-7, with D possibly being TRBD1 (6 bases). V gave up 1 base and J gave up 0 bases, with 10 bases separating them. Looked up from germline, CDR1 is MDHEN and CDR2 is SYDVKM. The CDR3 runs to 15 residues. The CDR3 reads CASSLSDRSSYEQYF. The CDR3 DNA sequence: TGTGCCAGCAGTTTATCCGACAGGAGCTCCTACGAGCAGTACTTC.

Points on this clone: The same CDR3 arises from other DNA sequences in this sample as well. This chain connects TRBV27 to TRBJ2-1; 10 bases are a match to TRBD2. The CDR3 covers 16 residues. The V gene end was trimmed by 1 base and the J gene end by 2 bases; junction bases not matched to a gene: 2. CDR1 is MNHEY, CDR2 SMNVEV, per germline (reference sequence). CDR3 loop: CASSLFLAGAYNEQFF. The CDR3 nucleotides read TGTGCCAGCAGTTTATTTCTAGCGGGAGCCTACAATGAGCAGTTCTTC.

The chain combines TRBV4-1 with TRBJ2-7; 10 bases align to TRBD1. V dropped 5 bases and J dropped 2; count of bases not matched to a gene: 3. The CDR3 consists of 14 residues. Per the germline V gene, CDR1 is MGHRA and CDR2 is YSYEKL. The CDR3 DNA sequence: TGCGCCAGCAGCGTCGGACAGGGGGCCTACGAGCAGTACTTC. Translation gives CASSVGQGAYEQYF.

The chain joins TRBV13 to TRBJ1-5, with D unclear. The germline V gene encodes CDR1 PRHDT and CDR2 FYEKMQ (reference sequence). The CDR3 totals 16 residues. Trimming left V 5 bases short and J 3 bases short, with 17 bases between. The CDR3 here is CASSKRSGGNNQPQHF. CDR3 sequence (DNA): TGTGCCAGCAGCAAAAGGTCCGGAGGGAACAATCAGCCCCAGCATTTT.

This sequence joins TRBV6-1 and TRBJ2-5; D might be TRBD2 (6 bases). Germline assignment: CDR1 MNHNS and CDR2 SASEGT. The V end lost 2 bases, the J end lost 2 bases, and 12 bases lay between the germline ends. This CDR3 spans 15 amino acids. The chain's CDR3 is CASSELGGYQETQYF. The CDR3, as DNA: TGTGCCAGCAGTGAATTGGGGGGATATCAAGAGACCCAGTACTTC.

V is TRBV3-1 (or the pseudogene TRBV3-2) and J is TRBJ2-3, with 9 bases fitting TRBD1. CDR3 length equals 15 residues. With V trimmed by 3 bases and J by 2 bases, 3 bases remained unmatched. Germline assignment: CDR1 LGHDT and CDR2 YNNKEL (reference sequence). Here the CDR3 reads CASSQGTGFTDTQYF. CDR3 DNA sequence: TGTGCCAGCAGCCAGGGGACAGGGTTCACAGATACGCAGTATTTT.

The genes are TRBV11-2 and TRBJ2-1; 7 bases line up with TRBD2. The V segment lost 4 bases and the J segment 5 bases; nucleotides outside the gene matches: 8. Per the germline V gene, CDR1 is SGHAT and CDR2 is FQNNGV. The CDR3 is 15 amino acids. The DNA for the CDR3 is TGTGCCAGCAGCTCAACCAGACTAGCTGACAATGAGCAGTTCTTC. It yields the protein CASSSTRLADNEQFF.

This clone was picked up one time. The rearrangement links TRBV4-1 to TRBJ2-1, with a weak D call TRBD1 (7 bases). V dropped 8 bases and J dropped 8 bases, with 22 bases sitting between them. This CDR3 is 15 amino acids long. The germline V gene encodes CDR1 MGHRA and CDR2 YSYEKL. CDR3 in amino acids: CASFPGDSPRDEQFF. The CDR3 region has the DNA TGCGCCAGCTTCCCGGGGGACAGCCCGAGGGATGAGCAGTTCTTC.

The chain employs TRBV9 and TRBJ2-2; D may be TRBD1 (6 bases). Trimming shortened V by 0 bases and J by 7 bases, and 22 bases separated the two germline ends. Germline assignment: CDR1 SGDLS and CDR2 YYNGEE. The CDR3 is made up of 18 amino acids. This chain's CDR3 is CASSVARPLGRGDGELFF. The CDR3 DNA is TGTGCCAGCAGCGTAGCCCGACCCCTAGGCAGGGGAGACGGGGAGCTGTTTTTT. The full variable domain, in which reference TRBV9 and TRBJ2-2 provide the parts outside the CDR3, is DSGVTQTPKHLITATGQRVTLRCSPRSGDLSVYWYQQSLDQGLQFLIQYYNGEERAKGNILERFSAQQFPDLHSELNLSSLELGDSALYFCASSVARPLGRGDGELFFGEGSRLTVL.

This clone was counted only a few times. The V gene is TRBV4-2, the J gene TRBJ2-3; a possible D gene is TRBD2 (6 bases). Trimming took 1 base from V and 3 from J, leaving 11 bases between them. This CDR3 is built from 15 residues. CDR1 and CDR2 from the germline V gene are LGHNA and YNFKEQ. The CDR3 nucleotides read TGTGCCAGCAGCCAAGGGGCCCGGGAGACAGATACGCAGTATTTT. Translation gives CASSQGARETDTQYF.

The chain is built from TRBV5-4 and TRBJ1-2; TRBD1 matches 7 bases. V dropped 2 bases and J dropped 2; count of bases not matched to a gene: 3. This CDR3 has 14 amino acids. The germline CDR1 and CDR2 sequences are SGHNT and YYREEE (reference sequence). The CDR3 region is CASSFPGQNYGYTF. The CDR3 region has the DNA TGTGCCAGCAGCTTTCCGGGACAGAACTATGGCTACACCTTC.

CDR3 nucleotides: TGTGCCATCAAGGAGGGGGGGAACGGGGAGCTGTTTTTT. This encodes CAIKEGGNGELFF. The chain couples TRBV10-3 to TRBJ2-2; D perhaps matches TRBD2 (7 bases). CDR1 is ENHRY and CDR2 is SYGVKD in the germline V gene. Trimming removed 7 bases at V and 7 bases at J, with 13 bases between. The length of the CDR3 is 13 residues.

This clone was observed a handful of times. The V gene is TRBV24-1, the J gene TRBJ2-6, with 8 bases fitting TRBD2. The junction had 11 bases not matched to a gene; V was cut back by 9 bases and J by 5 bases. The germline V gene has CDR1 KGHDR and CDR2 SFDVKD. The CDR3 totals 16 residues. The CDR3 loop reads CATSGTRWVRANVLTF. The DNA of the CDR3 is TGTGCCACCTCCGGGACTAGGTGGGTCCGGGCCAACGTCCTGACTTTC.

The chain employs TRBV4-1 and TRBJ2-3, with 9 positions matching TRBD1. The CDR3 consists of 13 residues. The germline gives CDR1 MGHRA, CDR2 YSYEKL. V was pared by 4 bases and J by 10 bases, with 6 bases of the junction left unmatched. The DNA for the CDR3 is TGCGCCAGCAGCCCCGGGACAGGGAGTGCGCAGTATTTT. Translating it yields CASSPGTGSAQYF.

V and J are TRBV18 and TRBJ2-7; D may be TRBD1 (6 bases). The V gene's germline CDR1 is KGHSH and CDR2 LQKENI. The V end was cut by 1 base, the J end by 2 bases, with 12 bases between. This CDR3 is 15 amino acids long. The CDR3 loop is CASSPQDSIAYEQYF. As DNA, the CDR3 is TGTGCCAGCTCACCACAGGACAGTATTGCCTACGAGCAGTACTTC.

The chain employs TRBV29-1 and TRBJ2-1, with a possible D match to TRBD2 (5 bases). The CDR3 spans 14 residues. Germline CDR1 SQVTM, CDR2 ANQGSEA. V lost 2 bases and J lost 4, with 12 bases in between. The CDR3 bases are TGCAGCGTTGAACTCCCGGGGATATACAATGAGCAGTTCTTC. As protein: CSVELPGIYNEQFF.